Presented here are 29 T cell receptor beta chains from one specimen sequenced in a study of blood T cell repertoires in COVID-19 (dated by TCRdb to 2018 to 2020). Receptor libraries were prepared by the immunoSEQ multiplex PCR assay. TCRdb carries this immuneACCESS record with in-frame sequences only. Its versions omit some clonotypes, under half of them owing to an unresolved V gene in the studies checked, with the rest unexplained. The sample has 14,000 or so clones on record, around 73% of them singletons. The ten most abundant clones make up about 9.6% of the sample. The sequenced sample consisted of peripheral blood. These receptors were taken from a man aged 70 or older with acute or convalescent COVID-19.

The gene calls are TRBV7-2 and TRBJ1-1; the D is unclear. CDR3 size: 14 residues. Per germline, CDR1 SGHTA and CDR2 FQGNSA. V lost 4 bases, J lost 1 base, and 10 bases lay in between. The CDR3 DNA follows: TGTGCCAGCAGCTCCCGGCGGGGGAACACTGAAGCTTTCTTT. This encodes CASSSRRGNTEAFF.

This clone occurred a few times. This sequence joins TRBV7-9 and TRBJ1-2; maybe TRBD1 (6 bases). The CDR3 is 15 amino acids. Germline assignment: CDR1 SEHNR and CDR2 FQNEAQ (reference sequence). Trimming stripped 3 bases from V and 2 bases from J, with 13 bases between. CDR3 region: CASSFPGQENYGYTF. Here the CDR3 DNA reads TGTGCCAGCAGCTTTCCGGGACAAGAAAACTATGGCTACACCTTC.

This clone was observed a handful of times. The chain carries TRBV21-1 and TRBJ1-2. TRBV21-1 is deemed a pseudogene. The CDR3 spans 16 residues. CDR3 amino acids: CASSIPGTLPPYGYTF. DNA for the CDR3: TGTGCCAGCAGCATCCCCGGGACTCTCCCTCCCTATGGCTACACCTTC.

V and J are TRBV19 and TRBJ2-1; TRBD2 might be the D (5 bases). There are 13 residues in the CDR3. V was cut by 7 bases and J by 6 bases, with 13 bases left in between. CDR1 and CDR2 (germline): LNHDA, SQIVND (reference sequence). CDR3 sequence: CASTAVSGNEQFF. CDR3 nucleotides: TGTGCCAGTACGGCGGTCAGCGGCAATGAGCAGTTCTTC.

The V and J genes are TRBV20-1 and TRBJ2-3; D is undetermined. The V and J ends lost 6 bases and 5 bases respectively, with 9 bases between them. The CDR3 length is 11 residues. CDR1 is DFQATT, CDR2 SNEGSKA, per germline (reference sequence). The CDR3 here is CSAIRGDTQYF. In nucleotides, the CDR3 is TGCAGTGCCATCCGCGGAGATACGCAGTATTTT.

The chain employs TRBV19 and TRBJ2-7; 12 nucleotides line up with TRBD2. The germline V gene encodes CDR1 LNHDA and CDR2 SQIVND (reference sequence). The CDR3 extends over 17 amino acids. V shed 6 bases, J shed 2 bases, and the junction held 11 bases outside the gene matches. The CDR3, as DNA: TGTGCCAGTAGCCGAGGACCGGGACTAGCGGGTGCCTACGAGCAGTACTTC. As protein: CASSRGPGLAGAYEQYF.

This chain connects TRBV3-1 (or the pseudogene TRBV3-2) to TRBJ2-7; D is uncertain. From germline, CDR1 is LGHDT and CDR2 YNNKEL (reference sequence). Trimming shortened V by 0 bases and J by 0 bases, and 9 bases separated the two germline ends. The CDR3 is 15 amino acids. CDR3 sequence reads: CASSQDGWSSYEQYF. Written as DNA, the CDR3 is TGTGCCAGCAGCCAAGATGGGTGGAGCTCCTACGAGCAGTACTTC.

The chain employs TRBV5-1 and TRBJ1-3; 7 bases line up with TRBD1. Trimming cost V 4 bases and J 8 bases; bases outside gene matches: 12. CDR3 length equals 15 residues. Germline loops: CDR1 SGHRS, CDR2 YFSETQ. As DNA, the CDR3 is TGCGCCAGCAGCCCCCGACAGGGAATGGGGGACACCATATATTTT. This encodes CASSPRQGMGDTIYF.

The chain joins TRBV10-3 to TRBJ1-1; possible D gene TRBD1, 5 bases. The CDR3 length is 14 residues. Germline CDR1 is ENHRY and CDR2 is SYGVKD. The V gene lost 5 bases and the J gene lost 1 base, with 11 bases spanning the gap. The chain's CDR3 is CAISSGTSNTEAFF. CDR3 sequence (DNA): TGTGCCATCAGTTCCGGGACTTCGAACACTGAAGCTTTCTTT.

This clone appeared a single time. The chain uses TRBV7-9 and TRBJ1-6; weak D call: TRBD1 (5 bases). Germline V lookup: CDR1 SEHNR, CDR2 FQNEAQ (reference sequence). V shed 5 bases and J shed 6 bases, with 11 bases lying between them. This CDR3 is 14 amino acids long. The CDR3 protein is CASSDGRGNSPLHF. The CDR3 coding sequence is TGTGCCAGCAGCGACGGTAGGGGTAATTCACCCCTCCACTTT. Combining the CDR3 with reference TRBV7-9 and TRBJ1-6 gives the whole variable domain DTGVSQNPRHKITKRGQNVTFRCDPISEHNRLYWYRQTLGQGPEFLTYFQNEAQLEKSRLLSDRFSAERPKGSFSTLEIQRTEQGDSAMYLCASSDGRGNSPLHFGNGTRLTVT.

The V gene is TRBV28, the J gene TRBJ2-1; D unclear. Germline V gene lookup returns CDR1 MDHEN and CDR2 SYDVKM. The CDR3 has 11 residues. The germline V and J ends were trimmed by 3 bases and 7 bases, with 4 bases remaining between them. CDR3 coding DNA: TGTGCCAGCAGTTTGGCAAATGAGCAGTTCTTC. It specifies CASSLANEQFF. Full variable domain (rest looked up from reference TRBV28 and TRBJ2-1): DVKVTQSSRYLVKRTGEKVFLECVQDMDHENMFWYRQDPGLGLRLIYFSYDVKMKEKGDIPEGYSVSREKKERFSLILESASTNQTSMYLCASSLANEQFFGPGTRLTVL.

The rearrangement joins TRBV14 to TRBJ2-5, with D possibly being TRBD2 (5 bases). The CDR3 runs 15 residues. Germline CDR1 and CDR2: SGHDN and FVKESK. Trimming left V 4 bases short and J 2 bases short, with 14 bases between. CDR3 coding DNA: TGTGCCAGCAGCCGTTCTGGACTGGGGCAAGAGACCCAGTACTTC. Protein sequence: CASSRSGLGQETQYF.

The V and J genes are TRBV7-3 and TRBJ2-3; the match to TRBD2 covers 8 bases. V lost 5 bases and J lost 3; bases outside the gene matches: 7. Germline assignment: CDR1 SGHTA and CDR2 FQGTGA. The CDR3 runs to 15 residues. As DNA, the CDR3 is TGTGCCAGCAGCCTATTAGCGGGGAGGACAGATACGCAGTATTTT. It encodes CASSLLAGRTDTQYF. Using reference TRBV7-3 and TRBJ2-3 for the parts outside the CDR3, the full variable domain is GAGVSQTPSNKVTEKGKYVELRCDPISGHTALYWYRQSLGQGPEFLIYFQGTGAADDSGLPNDRFFAVRPEGSVSTLKIQRTERGDSAVYLCASSLLAGRTDTQYFGPGTRLTVL.

The chain is built from TRBV23-1 and TRBJ1-1, with D possibly being TRBD1 (6 bases). TRBV23-1 counts as an open reading frame of uncertain function. With 2 bases removed from V and 0 bases from J, the gap between germline ends came to 22 bases. The CDR3 is 19 residues long. CDR3 in amino acids: CASSQLYPPGTPMNTEAFF. CDR3 sequence (DNA): TGCGCCAGCAGTCAACTCTACCCCCCCGGGACACCCATGAACACTGAAGCTTTCTTT.

V is TRBV7-9 and J is TRBJ1-6, with a possible D match to TRBD1 (5 bases). The CDR3 extends over 18 amino acids. Germline CDR1 reads SEHNR; CDR2 reads FQNEAQ (reference sequence). Trimming took 3 bases from V and 6 from J, leaving 21 bases between them. CDR3 loop: CASSLITTGPKSNSPLHF. The CDR3 DNA reads as TGTGCCAGCAGCTTGATCACTACAGGCCCAAAAAGTAATTCACCCCTCCACTTT. The whole variable domain, filled in from reference TRBV7-9 and TRBJ1-6, reads DTGVSQNPRHKITKRGQNVTFRCDPISEHNRLYWYRQTLGQGPEFLTYFQNEAQLEKSRLLSDRFSAERPKGSFSTLEIQRTEQGDSAMYLCASSLITTGPKSNSPLHFGNGTRLTVT.

The chain joins TRBV6-2 or TRBV6-3 to TRBJ2-7; D perhaps matches TRBD2 (6 bases). Trimming stripped 0 bases from V and 6 bases from J, with 12 bases between. CDR3 length: 14 amino acids. CDR1 and CDR2 from the germline V gene are MNHEY and SVGEGT. CDR3 DNA sequence: TGTGCCAGCAGTTACTCTTACCAGGGAGGCGAGCAGTACTTC. Translating gives CASSYSYQGGEQYF.

The J gene is TRBJ2-7, the V gene TRBV20-1, with D perhaps TRBD1 (6 bases). Trimming removed 3 bases at V and 3 bases at J, with 12 bases between. In germline, CDR1 is DFQATT, CDR2 SNEGSKA (reference sequence). CDR3 length: 13 residues. The DNA of the CDR3 is TGCAGTGCTAGTGGACAGAGGAACTACGAGCAGTACTTC. Its translation is CSASGQRNYEQYF.

The rearrangement links TRBV7-2 to TRBJ2-3; possible D gene TRBD2, 5 bases. Per germline, CDR1 SGHTA and CDR2 FQGNSA. Trimming removed 7 bases at V and 4 bases at J, with 21 bases between. The CDR3 runs to 16 residues. CDR3 DNA: TGTGCCAGCAACCTAGAGGGTTCTCACCTTCCAGATACGCAGTATTTT. Translated, it gives CASNLEGSHLPDTQYF. The full variable domain, with the rest looked up from reference TRBV7-2 and TRBJ2-3, is GAGVSQSPSNKVTEKGKDVELRCDPISGHTALYWYRQSLGQGLEFLIYFQGNSAPDKSGLPSDRFSAERTGGSVSTLTIQRTQQEDSAVYLCASNLEGSHLPDTQYFGPGTRLTVL.

This clone is labeled as medium-sized (0.01 to 0.1%). The chain links TRBV27 to TRBJ1-3; maybe TRBD1 (6 bases). Trimming left V 2 bases short and J 0 bases short, with 14 bases between. CDR3 length: 17 residues. Germline lookup yields CDR1 MNHEY and CDR2 SMNVEV (reference sequence). The CDR3: CASSLTGGPLSGNTIYF. CDR3 DNA sequence: TGTGCCAGCAGTTTAACGGGGGGCCCCCTCTCTGGAAACACCATATATTTT.

Within the sample, this clone is large. The rearrangement joins TRBV7-9 to TRBJ1-5, with D uncertain. CDR1 and CDR2 (germline): SEHNR, FQNEAQ (reference sequence). The V end was cut by 4 bases, the J end by 7 bases, with 8 bases between. The CDR3 contains 12 residues. CDR3 residues: CASSSPGQPQHF. The DNA for the CDR3 is TGTGCCAGCAGCTCCCCGGGGCAGCCCCAGCATTTT.

CDR3 bases: TGCGCCAGCAGCTTGGACACGGGGGGCGATCAGCCCCAGCATTTT. It yields the protein CASSLDTGGDQPQHF. V usage is TRBV5-1 and J usage is TRBJ1-5, with a weak D call TRBD1 (6 bases). Trimming left V 0 bases short and J 5 bases short, with 12 bases between. The CDR3 runs to 15 residues. Germline-derived CDR1 and CDR2 are SGHRS and YFSETQ.

J is TRBJ1-5 and V is TRBV18; D is undetermined. Trimming took off 1 base at V and 4 bases at J, with 5 bases between the two ends. Per the germline V gene, CDR1 is KGHSH and CDR2 is LQKENI. The CDR3 length is 13 residues. Written as DNA, the CDR3 is TGTGCCAGCTCACCACATATGAATCAGCCCCAGCATTTT. It specifies CASSPHMNQPQHF.

The V and J genes are TRBV5-1 and TRBJ2-7; 7 bases line up with TRBD2. CDR1 and CDR2 from the germline V gene are SGHRS and YFSETQ. The CDR3 is 14 amino acids. V was clipped by 4 bases and J by 5 bases; unmatched bases: 9. The CDR3 coding sequence is TGCGCCAGCAGCGGCGGGAGAAGCGCGGACGAGCAGTACTTC. Translation: CASSGGRSADEQYF. Full variable domain (missing parts from reference TRBV5-1 and TRBJ2-7): KAGVTQTPRYLIKTRGQQVTLSCSPISGHRSVSWYQQTPGQGLQFLFEYFSETQRNKGNFPGRFSGRQFSNSRSEMNVSTLELGDSALYLCASSGGRSADEQYFGPGTRLTVT.

The chain uses TRBV28 and TRBJ1-5; TRBD1 aligns across 8 bases. Germline V CDR1 and CDR2: MDHEN, SYDVKM. This CDR3 is built from 14 residues. V trimming: 3 bases; J trimming: 7 bases; junction bases outside the gene matches: 5. CDR3 in amino acids: CASSLSAGGQPQHF. CDR3 in DNA: TGTGCCAGCAGTTTGTCGGCAGGGGGCCAGCCCCAGCATTTT. Filled out from reference TRBV28 and TRBJ1-5, the complete variable domain reads DVKVTQSSRYLVKRTGEKVFLECVQDMDHENMFWYRQDPGLGLRLIYFSYDVKMKEKGDIPEGYSVSREKKERFSLILESASTNQTSMYLCASSLSAGGQPQHFGDGTRLSIL.

The genes are TRBV4-1 and TRBJ2-3; 7 bases match TRBD2. This CDR3 is 16 amino acids long. J lost 0 bases, V lost 6 bases, and 9 bases had no gene match. CDR1 and CDR2 (germline): MGHRA, YSYEKL. In DNA form, the CDR3 reads TGCGCCAGCAGAACGGGGGGAATCCTGAGCACAGATACGCAGTATTTT. Amino acids: CASRTGGILSTDTQYF.

This clone appeared once. The chain joins TRBV5-6 to TRBJ1-2, with D maybe TRBD1 (6 bases). V was trimmed by 3 bases and J by 4 bases, leaving 13 bases between them. Germline CDR1 reads SGHDT; CDR2 reads YYEEEE. The CDR3 length is 14 residues. The CDR3 sequence: CASSYWQGFYGYTF. DNA for the CDR3: TGTGCCAGCAGCTACTGGCAGGGGTTCTATGGCTACACCTTC.

This clone was seen only a few times. This chain joins TRBV28 and TRBJ1-2; D is possibly TRBD1 (5 bases). Trimming took off 3 bases at V and 3 bases at J, with 11 bases between the two ends. CDR1 MDHEN and CDR2 SYDVKM come from the germline V gene. The CDR3 runs to 14 residues. The CDR3 loop is CASSFPTGYYGYTF. CDR3 in DNA: TGTGCCAGCAGTTTCCCCACAGGCTACTATGGCTACACCTTC.

The chain couples TRBV7-8 to TRBJ2-3, with 9 nucleotides matching TRBD2. CDR3 size: 16 residues. J lost 1 base, V lost 4 bases, and 6 bases had no gene match. The germline V gene has CDR1 SGHVS and CDR2 FQNEAQ. CDR3 sequence: CASSSQTSGRTDTQYF. The DNA of the CDR3 is TGTGCCAGCAGCTCACAGACTAGCGGCCGCACAGATACGCAGTATTTT.

This clone was seen a handful of times. V usage is TRBV5-1 and J usage is TRBJ2-7; 9 bases are shared with TRBD1. V lost 0 bases and J lost 3; bases outside the gene matches: 4. This CDR3 spans 15 amino acids. Germline V lookup: CDR1 SGHRS, CDR2 YFSETQ. The CDR3 nucleotides are TGCGCCAGCAGCTTGGAACAGGGGGCCTTCTACGAGCAGTACTTC. Its translation is CASSLEQGAFYEQYF.